The 2 T cell receptor beta chains presented below share a single source sample, sequenced in a study of cytomegalovirus exposure and HLA in healthy donors. PCR was performed using 60 Vbeta and 13 Jbeta primers. Sequenced by immunoSEQ multiplex PCR; TCRdb stores in-frame clones only, minus some. The data hold more than 90,000 clones, with about 70% observed a single time. The sequencing sample was made of PBMCs. These receptors were collected from a woman aged 25 to 45 in good health and CMV-seronegative.

CDR3 in DNA: TGCGCCAGCAGCCAAGACCTCAGGGCTTTGGGCTACACCTTC. It translates to CASSQDLRALGYTF. The V gene is TRBV4-3, the J gene TRBJ1-2; a weak D match, TRBD1 (5 bases). The CDR3 has 14 residues. V lost 0 bases and J 8 bases, leaving 13 bases between the germline ends. CDR1 LGHNA and CDR2 YSLEER come from the germline V gene.

The chain carries TRBV6-5 and TRBJ2-6; D may be TRBD1 (6 bases). CDR3 length: 15 amino acids. V lost 7 bases, J lost 0 bases, and 10 bases lay in between. Germline CDR1 is MNHEY and CDR2 is SVGAGI. CDR3 coding DNA: TGTGCCAGCACTCCGGACAGCTCTGGGGCCAACGTCCTGACTTTC. Amino acids: CASTPDSSGANVLTF.